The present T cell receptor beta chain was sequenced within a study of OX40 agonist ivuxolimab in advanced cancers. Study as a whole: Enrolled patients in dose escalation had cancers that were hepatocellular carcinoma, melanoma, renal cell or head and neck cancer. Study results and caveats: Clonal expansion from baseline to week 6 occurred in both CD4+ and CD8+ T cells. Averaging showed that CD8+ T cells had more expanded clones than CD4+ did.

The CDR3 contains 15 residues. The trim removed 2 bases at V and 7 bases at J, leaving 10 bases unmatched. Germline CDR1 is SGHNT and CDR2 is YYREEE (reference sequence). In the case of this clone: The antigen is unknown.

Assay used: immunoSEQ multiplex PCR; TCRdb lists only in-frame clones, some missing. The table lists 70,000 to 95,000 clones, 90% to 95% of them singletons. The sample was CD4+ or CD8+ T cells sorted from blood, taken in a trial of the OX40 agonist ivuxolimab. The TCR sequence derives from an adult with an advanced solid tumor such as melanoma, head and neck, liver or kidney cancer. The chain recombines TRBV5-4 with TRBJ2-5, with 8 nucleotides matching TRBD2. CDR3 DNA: TGTGCCAGCAGCTTTTGGCGGGAGGCCGAGGTGACCCAGTACTTC. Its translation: CASSFWREAEVTQYF.